Below, one TCR beta chain is given with its context. The record originates from a study of blood T cell repertoires in COVID-19. Assay used: immunoSEQ multiplex PCR; TCRdb lists only in-frame clones, some missing. The sample holds some 350,000 clones, around nine tenths seen once. V was trimmed by 4 bases and J by 1 base, leaving 8 bases between them. The CDR3 length is 13 residues. Looked up from germline, CDR1 is LGHDT and CDR2 is YNNKEL (reference sequence). The V call is TRBV3-1 (or the pseudogene TRBV3-2), the J call TRBJ2-7; a weak D match, TRBD1 (5 bases). The sample consisted of peripheral blood. The sequence came from a human donor in a cohort sampled during active COVID-19. The CDR3 here is CASSLRVSYEQYF. DNA of the CDR3: TGTGCCAGCAGCCTCAGGGTTTCCTACGAGCAGTACTTC.